This record looks at one TCR beta chain sequence and its context. The antigen is not known. Germline assignment: CDR1 SGHNT and CDR2 YYREEE (reference sequence). Trimming cost V 7 bases and J 0 bases, with 9 bases left between them. The CDR3 has 13 amino acids. Amplification used 60 Vbeta primers and 13 Jbeta primers. Repertoires were generated with immunoSEQ multiplex PCR, while TCRdb's copy carries only in-frame clones and drops some. This sample has over 150,000 clones, with around 86% found just once. This entry is derived from a study of cytomegalovirus exposure and HLA in healthy donors. Study findings and constraints: Confirmation was obtained in vitro that a few CMV-associated chains are specific for CMV antigens. Analyzed later, most CMV-associated TCR beta chains appeared HLA-restricted. Most TCR beta V segments were productive about 90% or about 30% of the time in an earlier analysis.

The chain recombines TRBV5-4 with TRBJ2-3, with unresolved D. This sequence was found in a man in his forties or fifties in good health and CMV-seronegative. Source material: PBMCs. CDR3 nucleotides: TGTGCCAGCTCTTCGAGCAGCACAGATACGCAGTATTTT. Translation: CASSSSSTDTQYF. The variable domain in full, with the rest retrieved from reference TRBV5-4 and TRBJ2-3, is ETGVTQSPTHLIKTRGQQVTLRCSSQSGHNTVSWYQQALGQGPQFIFQYYREEENGRGNFPPRFSGLQFPNYSSELNVNALELDDSALYLCASSSSSTDTQYFGPGTRLTVL.